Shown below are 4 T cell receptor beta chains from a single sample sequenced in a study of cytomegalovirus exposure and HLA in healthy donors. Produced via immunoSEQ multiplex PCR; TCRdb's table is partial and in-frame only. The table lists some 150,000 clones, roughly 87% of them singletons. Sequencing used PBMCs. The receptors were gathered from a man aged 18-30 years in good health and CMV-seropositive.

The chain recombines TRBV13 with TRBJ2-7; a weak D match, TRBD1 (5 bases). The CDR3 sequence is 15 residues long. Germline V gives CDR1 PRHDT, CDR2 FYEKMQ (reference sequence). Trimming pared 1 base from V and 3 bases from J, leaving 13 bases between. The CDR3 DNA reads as TGTGCCAGCAGCTTAGCCCCCACAGGCTTCTACGAGCAGTACTTC. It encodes CASSLAPTGFYEQYF.

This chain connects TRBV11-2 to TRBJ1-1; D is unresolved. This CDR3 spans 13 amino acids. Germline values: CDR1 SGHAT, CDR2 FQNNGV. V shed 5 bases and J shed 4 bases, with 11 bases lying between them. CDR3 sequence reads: CASSRGVITEAFF. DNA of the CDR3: TGTGCCAGCAGCCGAGGAGTTATCACTGAAGCTTTCTTT.

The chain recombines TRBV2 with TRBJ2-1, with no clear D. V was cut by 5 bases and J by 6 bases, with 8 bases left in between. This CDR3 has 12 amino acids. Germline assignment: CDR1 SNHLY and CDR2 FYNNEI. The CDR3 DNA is TGTGCCAGCAGTCGGGTCATCAATGAGCAGTTCTTC. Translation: CASSRVINEQFF.

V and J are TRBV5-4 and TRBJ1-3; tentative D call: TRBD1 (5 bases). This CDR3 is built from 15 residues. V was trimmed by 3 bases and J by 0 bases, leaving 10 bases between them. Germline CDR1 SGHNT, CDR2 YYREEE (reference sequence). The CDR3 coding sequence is TGTGCCAGCAGCTCAGGACAACACTCTGGAAACACCATATATTTT. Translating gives CASSSGQHSGNTIYF.